The present TCR beta chain was sequenced within a study of cytomegalovirus exposure and HLA in healthy donors. In the PCR, 60 Vbeta and 13 Jbeta primers were used. Libraries were prepared by immunoSEQ multiplex PCR; TCRdb keeps only in-frame clonotypes and omits some of them. In the table there are around 140,000 clones, roughly 9.7% of which are singletons. General study findings and limits: An analysis done earlier found most TCR beta V segments productive about 87% or about 30% of the time. Accounts indicate the classifier identified cytomegalovirus status with strong specificity and sensitivity. A later analysis found that most CMV-associated TCR beta chains appeared HLA-restricted. HLA allele associations emerged for about 16,000 TCR beta sequences in a later analysis, at 0.05 false discovery rate.

This CDR3 comprises 17 residues. V lost 1 base and J 1 base, leaving 14 bases between the germline ends. Germline CDR1 reads SGHTA; CDR2 reads FQGTGA. As concerns this clone: What it binds is not known. The sample holds other DNA sequences that translate to the same CDR3.

The sequence derives from a man aged 50 or older in good health and CMV-seronegative. The sample taken for sequencing was PBMCs. This chain uses TRBV7-3 with TRBJ2-1; D remains ambiguous. This CDR3 reads CASSLIGGPPSYNEQFF. Here the CDR3 DNA reads TGTGCCAGCAGCTTAATTGGTGGCCCTCCGTCCTACAATGAGCAGTTCTTC.